The clone carrying this T cell receptor (delta chain) was picked up a small number of times. With a far larger clone one base away, a read error is the likely cause. At the DNA level, this CDR3 is encoded by other sequences in the same sample as well. The data originate from a study of γδ T cells in repeated Plasmodium falciparum infection. On the study more broadly: Age- and gender-matched Australian children served as comparison for malaria-exposed Malian children. Samples were taken at baseline, before some infections, and 21 days after each.

Each sorted gammadelta sample had TRG and TRD chains sequenced. TCRdb fed the multiplex PCR reads to CATT. The sample holds 45,000 to 70,000 delta-chain clones, over 1.5% seen once. The TCR was taken from a pool of human donors (malaria-infected and uninfected, not separated). Source material: gamma-delta T cells from blood.

The CDR3 spells CALGELGSWGIRDGDKLIF. DNA of the CDR3: TGTGCTCTTGGGGAACTGGGTTCTTGGGGGATACGAGACGGCGACAAACTCATCTTT. The chain links TRDV1 to TRDJ1; 11 bases are shared with TRDD3. No J gene is reported in TCRdb; it was inferred here by comparing the DNA with germline. The V gene's germline CDR1 is TSWWSYY and CDR2 QGS. V lost 0 bases and J lost 8; bases outside the gene matches: 17. This CDR3 region has 19 residues.